One and the same sample provided the 7 T cell receptor beta chains below, sequenced in a study of CD8+CD57+ T cells in acquired aplastic anemia. The patients chosen for sequencing had shown expansion of CD8+CD57+ cells (detected by flow cytometry). The template for TCR beta VDJ and CDR3 sequence profiling was genomic DNA. TCRdb reanalysed the reads using MiXCR and keeps one entry per CDR3 protein. Of roughly 260,000 distinct CDR3 sequences listed, more than 40% are singletons. Sequenced material: sorted CD4+, CD8+, or CD8+CD57+ T cells (not recorded which) from PBMCs. Receptor source: a human donor with aplastic anemia.

V is TRBV7-8 and J is TRBJ1-1, with 7 bases matching TRBD1. Trimming cost V 8 bases and J 3 bases; bases outside gene matches: 6. This CDR3 comprises 13 residues. Germline CDR1 reads SGHVS; CDR2 reads FQNEAQ. The CDR3 loop reads CASGTTGYTEAFF. In DNA form, the CDR3 reads TGTGCCAGCGGAACGACAGGGTACACTGAAGCTTTCTTT.

The rearrangement uses TRBV29-1 and TRBJ2-6, with no clear D. The CDR3 runs 15 residues. Germline V gene data show CDR1 as SQVTM and CDR2 as ANQGSEA. Between the trimmed V and J ends, which lost 0 bases and 0 bases, there was a span of 6 bases. CDR3 nucleotides: TGCAGCGTTGAAGACCGGCACTCTGGGGCCAACGTCCTGACTTTC. It encodes CSVEDRHSGANVLTF. Supplemented by reference TRBV29-1 and TRBJ2-6, the full variable domain reads SAVISQKPSRDICQRGTSLTIQCQVDSQVTMMFWYRQQPGQSLTLIATANQGSEATYESGFVIDKFPISRPNLTFSTLTVSNMSPEDSSIYLCSVEDRHSGANVLTFGAGSRLTVL.

At least ten counts were recorded for this clonotype. V gene TRBV5-1 combines with J gene TRBJ2-7; 11 nucleotides match TRBD2. This CDR3 has 16 amino acids. Per the germline V gene, CDR1 is SGHRS and CDR2 is YFSETQ. V trimming: 5 bases; J trimming: 6 bases; junction bases outside the gene matches: 13. The CDR3 DNA reads TGCGCCAGCAGGGCTGGCCTAGCGGGGGGCCGGGGCGAGCAGTACTTC. Translation gives CASRAGLAGGRGEQYF.

There are a few counts of this clonotype. The DNA is left out, because the CDR3 cannot be placed on it with certainty; the CDR3 is given as TCRdb lists it. The chain has TRBV7-2 and TRBJ2-7; the DNA was not used to check the table's D call, TRBD2. The CDR3 extends over 23 residues, inclusive of both ends. Germline lookup yields CDR1 SGHTA and CDR2 FQGNSA. Here the CDR3 reads CASSIYLCSVEKASGGSSHEQYF.

In the case of this clonotype: An end of the junction does not agree with germline; a read error may underlie this. The rearrangement links TRBV2 to TRBJ1-5; weak D call: TRBD1 (5 bases). CDR3 length equals 17 residues. Per the germline V gene, CDR1 is SNHLY and CDR2 is FYNNEI. The CDR3 sequence is CASSHRLRRGSNQLQHF. CDR3 coding DNA: TGTGCCAGCAGTCACCGGCTCCGGAGGGGAAGCAATCAGCTCCAGCATTTT.

The rearrangement links TRBV20-1 to TRBJ2-1; D unclear. Per the germline V gene, CDR1 is DFQATT and CDR2 is SNEGSKA (reference sequence). The CDR3 has 12 residues. Trimming shortened V by 3 bases and J by 11 bases, and 14 bases separated the two germline ends. Written as DNA, the CDR3 is TGCAGTGCTAGTTGGGCGGCGCGACAGCAGTTCTTC. Translating it yields CSASWAARQQFF.

V and J are TRBV27 and TRBJ1-1; D gene ambiguous. The CDR3 is made up of 13 amino acids. CDR1 is MNHEY and CDR2 is SMNVEV in the germline V gene (reference sequence). Trimming removed 6 bases at V and 3 bases at J, with 11 bases between. CDR3 in amino acids: CASRRVGYTEAFF. For the CDR3, the DNA is TGTGCCAGCAGAAGGGTAGGCTACACTGAAGCTTTCTTT.